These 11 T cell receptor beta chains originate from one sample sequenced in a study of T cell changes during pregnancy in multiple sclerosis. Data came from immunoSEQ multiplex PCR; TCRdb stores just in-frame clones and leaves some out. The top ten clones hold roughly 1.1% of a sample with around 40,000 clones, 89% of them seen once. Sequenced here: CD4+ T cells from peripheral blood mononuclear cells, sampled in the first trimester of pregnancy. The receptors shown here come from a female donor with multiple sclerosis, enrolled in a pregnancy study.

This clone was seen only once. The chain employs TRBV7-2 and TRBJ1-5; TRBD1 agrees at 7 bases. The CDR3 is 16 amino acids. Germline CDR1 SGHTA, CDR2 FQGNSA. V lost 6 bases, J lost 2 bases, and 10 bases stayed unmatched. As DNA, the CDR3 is TGTGCCAGCAGTCTAGAAGGGGGCTTCGGCAATCAGCCCCAGCATTTT. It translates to CASSLEGGFGNQPQHF.

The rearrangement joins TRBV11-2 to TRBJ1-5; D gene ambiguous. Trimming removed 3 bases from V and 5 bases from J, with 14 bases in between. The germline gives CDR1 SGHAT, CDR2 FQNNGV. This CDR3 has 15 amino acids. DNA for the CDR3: TGTGCCAGCAGCTTTGATAATTCTCGGGATCAGCCCCAGCATTTT. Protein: CASSFDNSRDQPQHF.

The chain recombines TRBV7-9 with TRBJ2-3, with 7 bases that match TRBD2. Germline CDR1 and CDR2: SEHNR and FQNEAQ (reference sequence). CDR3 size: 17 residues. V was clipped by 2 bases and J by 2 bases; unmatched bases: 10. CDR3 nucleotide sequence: TGTGCCAGCAGCTTAAGGGCAGCGGGACCCCTCACAGATACGCAGTATTTT. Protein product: CASSLRAAGPLTDTQYF.

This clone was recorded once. CDR3 region: CASSLAGTPGTDTQYF. The DNA for the CDR3 is TGCGCCAGCAGCTTGGCCGGGACTCCTGGCACAGATACGCAGTATTTT. The rearrangement uses TRBV5-1 and TRBJ2-3; TRBD2 might be the D (6 bases). Germline loops: CDR1 SGHRS, CDR2 YFSETQ. The V gene lost 0 bases and the J gene lost 1 base, with 12 bases spanning the gap. The CDR3 has 16 amino acids. Full variable domain (outside the CDR3, taken from reference TRBV5-1 and TRBJ2-3): KAGVTQTPRYLIKTRGQQVTLSCSPISGHRSVSWYQQTPGQGLQFLFEYFSETQRNKGNFPGRFSGRQFSNSRSEMNVSTLELGDSALYLCASSLAGTPGTDTQYFGPGTRLTVL.

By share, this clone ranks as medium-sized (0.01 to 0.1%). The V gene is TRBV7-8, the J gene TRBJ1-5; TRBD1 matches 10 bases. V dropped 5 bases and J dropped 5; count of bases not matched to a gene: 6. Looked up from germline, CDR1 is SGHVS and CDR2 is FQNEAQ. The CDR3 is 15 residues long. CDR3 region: CASSARTGGDQPQHF. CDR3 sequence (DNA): TGTGCCAGCAGCGCTAGGACAGGGGGTGATCAGCCCCAGCATTTT.

The CDR3 DNA follows: TGTGCCAGCAGCCGTACGGGCCAAGAGACCCAGTACTTC. This sequence encodes CASSRTGQETQYF. The chain combines TRBV7-2 with TRBJ2-5, with unresolved D. V gave up 5 bases and J gave up 1 base, with 8 bases separating them. The CDR3 contains 13 residues. Germline-derived CDR1 and CDR2 are SGHTA and FQGNSA.

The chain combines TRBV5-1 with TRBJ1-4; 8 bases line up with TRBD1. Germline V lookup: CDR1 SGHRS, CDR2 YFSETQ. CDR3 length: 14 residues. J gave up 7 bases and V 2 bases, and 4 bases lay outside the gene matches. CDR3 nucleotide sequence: TGCGCCAGCAGCTTTCAGGGGGCTACTGAAAAACTGTTTTTT. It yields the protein CASSFQGATEKLFF.

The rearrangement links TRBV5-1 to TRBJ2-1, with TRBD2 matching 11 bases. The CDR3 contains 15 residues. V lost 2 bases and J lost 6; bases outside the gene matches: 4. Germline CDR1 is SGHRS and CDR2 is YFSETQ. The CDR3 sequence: CASSFLAGGRNEQFF. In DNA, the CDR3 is TGCGCCAGCAGCTTCCTAGCGGGAGGCCGCAATGAGCAGTTCTTC.

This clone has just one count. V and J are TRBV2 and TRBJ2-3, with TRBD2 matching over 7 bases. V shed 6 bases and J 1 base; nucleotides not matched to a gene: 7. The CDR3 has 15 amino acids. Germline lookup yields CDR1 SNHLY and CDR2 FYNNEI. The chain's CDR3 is CASRFGLAGTDTQYF. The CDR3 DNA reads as TGTGCCAGCAGATTTGGGCTAGCGGGCACAGATACGCAGTATTTT.

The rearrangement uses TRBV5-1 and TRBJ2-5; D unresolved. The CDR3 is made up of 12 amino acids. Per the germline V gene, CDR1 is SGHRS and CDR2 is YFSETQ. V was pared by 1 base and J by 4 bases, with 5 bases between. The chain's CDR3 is CASSLLGETQYF. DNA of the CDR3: TGCGCCAGCAGCTTGCTCGGAGAGACCCAGTACTTC.

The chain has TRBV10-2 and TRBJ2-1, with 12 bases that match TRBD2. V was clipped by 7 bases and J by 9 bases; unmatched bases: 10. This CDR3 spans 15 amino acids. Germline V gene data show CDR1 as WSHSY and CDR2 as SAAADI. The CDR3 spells CASTKTSGSFTEQFF. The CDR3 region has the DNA TGCGCCAGCACGAAGACTAGCGGGAGTTTCACTGAGCAGTTCTTC.